Below are 20 T cell receptor beta chains sequenced from a single sample in a study of shared clonotypes between healthy human individuals. Only CD45RO-negative cells positively selected for CCR7 counted as naive CD8 cells, so terminally differentiated effector memory CD45RA+ cells were excluded. Sequencing was performed with immunoSEQ multiplex PCR; in TCRdb, only in-frame clones are kept and a portion is missing. The sample shows nearly 600,000 clones, 95% to 96% of them seen only once. The sample consisted of naive CD8+ T cells sorted from blood. All receptors come from a woman in her twenties or thirties in good health.

This chain links TRBV2 with TRBJ2-3; D is unclear. CDR1 is SNHLY, CDR2 FYNNEI, per germline. The V end was cut by 6 bases, the J end by 0 bases, with 7 bases between. This CDR3 region has 13 residues. CDR3 sequence: CASRASSTDTQYF. The CDR3 nucleotides read TGTGCCAGCAGGGCATCTAGCACAGATACGCAGTATTTT.

The V gene is TRBV11-2, the J gene TRBJ2-5; D may be TRBD2 (6 bases). Germline V lookup: CDR1 SGHAT, CDR2 FQNNGV. Trimming left V 1 base short and J 5 bases short, with 14 bases between. The CDR3 spans 15 residues. The CDR3 nucleotides are TGTGCCAGCAGCTTAGCACCCGGGAGAGGGGAGACCCAGTACTTC. Protein sequence: CASSLAPGRGETQYF.

V gene TRBV10-3 combines with J gene TRBJ2-4; D is possibly TRBD2 (5 bases). There are 17 residues in the CDR3. V was clipped by 2 bases and J by 3 bases, with 17 bases between them. The germline gives CDR1 ENHRY, CDR2 SYGVKD. The CDR3 DNA reads as TGTGCCATCAGTGAGGTGGGAGACCCTTTGGGCAAAAACATTCAGTACTTC. It yields the protein CAISEVGDPLGKNIQYF.

The chain couples TRBV28 to TRBJ1-5; the match to TRBD1 covers 8 bases. The CDR3 is made up of 14 amino acids. V trimming: 3 bases; J trimming: 5 bases; junction bases outside the gene matches: 3. The germline V gene encodes CDR1 MDHEN and CDR2 SYDVKM. The CDR3 bases are TGTGCCAGCAGTTTGGGACAGGCCTATCAGCCCCAGCATTTT. It specifies CASSLGQAYQPQHF.

The V and J genes are TRBV27 and TRBJ2-5; D gene unclear. Germline V CDR1 and CDR2: MNHEY, SMNVEV (reference sequence). The germline V and J ends were trimmed by 2 bases and 0 bases, with 19 bases remaining between them. The length of the CDR3 is 18 residues. The CDR3 loop reads CASSLDFTRAVYQETQYF. The DNA of the CDR3 is TGTGCCAGCAGTTTAGATTTCACCCGGGCAGTGTACCAAGAGACCCAGTACTTC.

A single count supports this clone. V and J are TRBV11-2 and TRBJ1-1, with D perhaps TRBD1 (5 bases). The CDR3 totals 16 residues. CDR1 SGHAT and CDR2 FQNNGV come from the germline V gene. V lost 1 base and J 3 bases, leaving 15 bases between the germline ends. CDR3 in DNA: TGTGCCAGCAGCTTAGCCGGTGAGGGGATGGACACTGAAGCTTTCTTT. This gives the protein CASSLAGEGMDTEAFF. Full variable domain (missing parts from reference TRBV11-2 and TRBJ1-1): EAGVAQSPRYKIIEKRQSVAFWCNPISGHATLYWYQQILGQGPKLLIQFQNNGVVDDSQLPKDRFSAERLKGVDSTLKIQPAKLEDSAVYLCASSLAGEGMDTEAFFGQGTRLTVV.

The chain uses TRBV7-9 and TRBJ2-7, with 10 positions matching TRBD2. Unmatched junction bases numbered 5, after V lost 5 bases and J lost 4 bases. This CDR3 has 14 residues. CDR1 SEHNR and CDR2 FQNEAQ come from the germline V gene (reference sequence). CDR3 nucleotide sequence: TGTGCCAGCAGCCCGTCTAGCGGGAGTTACGAGCAGTACTTC. Translated, it gives CASSPSSGSYEQYF. The full variable domain, its missing parts supplied by reference TRBV7-9 and TRBJ2-7, is DTGVSQNPRHKITKRGQNVTFRCDPISEHNRLYWYRQTLGQGPEFLTYFQNEAQLEKSRLLSDRFSAERPKGSFSTLEIQRTEQGDSAMYLCASSPSSGSYEQYFGPGTRLTVT.

The rearrangement links TRBV28 to TRBJ1-4; 11 positions match TRBD1. The CDR3 has 15 residues. CDR1 is MDHEN, CDR2 SYDVKM, per germline. J lost 8 bases, V lost 5 bases, and 7 bases had no gene match. For the CDR3, the DNA is TGTGCCAGCAGTCCCGGACAGGGGGCGAGAGAAAAACTGTTTTTT. It codes for CASSPGQGAREKLFF. The full variable domain, rest sourced from reference TRBV28 and TRBJ1-4, is DVKVTQSSRYLVKRTGEKVFLECVQDMDHENMFWYRQDPGLGLRLIYFSYDVKMKEKGDIPEGYSVSREKKERFSLILESASTNQTSMYLCASSPGQGAREKLFFGSGTQLSVL.

The chain employs TRBV19 and TRBJ1-1, with no clear D. The germline V gene encodes CDR1 LNHDA and CDR2 SQIVND (reference sequence). V lost 6 bases to trimming and J lost 3 bases, with 8 bases between them. The CDR3 has 12 amino acids. DNA for the CDR3: TGTGCCAGTAGCCCGTGGGACACTGAAGCTTTCTTT. Translation: CASSPWDTEAFF.

V usage is TRBV27 and J usage is TRBJ1-1; unclear D gene. In germline, CDR1 is MNHEY, CDR2 SMNVEV (reference sequence). The CDR3 is 14 amino acids. The germline V and J ends were trimmed by 0 bases and 2 bases, with 7 bases remaining between them. The CDR3 DNA follows: TGTGCCAGCAGTTTATCGCCAGACAACACTGAAGCTTTCTTT. Its protein is CASSLSPDNTEAFF.

Of note for this clone: The same CDR3 arises from other DNA sequences in this sample as well. The chain is built from TRBV19 and TRBJ2-3; D is possibly TRBD1 or TRBD2 (5 bases each). The CDR3 is 14 residues long. V was clipped by 0 bases and J by 6 bases, with 10 bases between them. The V gene's germline CDR1 is LNHDA and CDR2 SQIVND (reference sequence). DNA of the CDR3: TGTGCCAGTAGTATAGATATAGGGACGGATACGCAGTATTTT. Amino acids: CASSIDIGTDTQYF.

This clone was seen once. The rearrangement uses TRBV19 and TRBJ1-2, with a possible D match to TRBD1 (5 bases). Trimming left V 3 bases short and J 5 bases short, with 13 bases between. The CDR3 covers 14 residues. Germline-derived CDR1 and CDR2 are LNHDA and SQIVND (reference sequence). The CDR3 is CASSIGGWLYGYTF. As DNA, the CDR3 is TGTGCCAGTAGTATCGGGGGGTGGCTTTATGGCTACACCTTC.

CDR3: CASSWRTANYGYTF. DNA for the CDR3: TGTGCCAGCAGCTGGAGGACCGCTAACTATGGCTACACCTTC. This chain uses TRBV5-4 with TRBJ1-2; unclear D gene. Trimming shortened V by 3 bases and J by 0 bases, and 9 bases separated the two germline ends. The CDR3 contains 14 residues. The V gene's germline CDR1 is SGHNT and CDR2 YYREEE (reference sequence).

V usage is TRBV6-1 and J usage is TRBJ1-1, with D unresolved. The V gene's germline CDR1 is MNHNS and CDR2 SASEGT. The CDR3 consists of 13 residues. The V and J ends lost 4 bases and 1 base respectively, with 7 bases between them. The CDR3 nucleotides are TGTGCCAGCAGTGGTGAGACGAACACTGAAGCTTTCTTT. Translating it yields CASSGETNTEAFF.

The table lists this clone with a count of one. The chain joins TRBV9 to TRBJ1-4; D is possibly TRBD1 (5 bases). The V gene lost 0 bases and the J gene lost 8 bases, with 8 bases spanning the gap. Germline-derived CDR1 and CDR2 are SGDLS and YYNGEE. This CDR3 region has 13 residues. The DNA of the CDR3 is TGTGCCAGCAGCGTAGGGTGGGGGGAAAAACTGTTTTTT. This translates into CASSVGWGEKLFF. The variable domain in full, completed from reference TRBV9 and TRBJ1-4, reads DSGVTQTPKHLITATGQRVTLRCSPRSGDLSVYWYQQSLDQGLQFLIQYYNGEERAKGNILERFSAQQFPDLHSELNLSSLELGDSALYFCASSVGWGEKLFFGSGTQLSVL.

Regarding this clone: The sample carries other DNA sequences with the same CDR3. The genes are TRBV20-1 and TRBJ2-7; D unclear. Looked up from germline, CDR1 is DFQATT and CDR2 is SNEGSKA (reference sequence). The CDR3 extends over 10 amino acids. V was clipped by 0 bases and J by 7 bases, with 4 bases between them. In DNA form, the CDR3 reads TGCAGTGCTAGAGACCGGGAGCAGTACTTC. This sequence encodes CSARDREQYF.

Only one count was recorded for this clone. This chain links TRBV19 with TRBJ2-5, with unresolved D. The germline CDR1 and CDR2 sequences are LNHDA and SQIVND (reference sequence). This CDR3 is built from 13 residues. Trimming stripped 7 bases from V and 3 bases from J, with 12 bases between. The CDR3 here is CASTQGFEETQYF. The CDR3 nucleotides are TGTGCCAGTACTCAAGGGTTCGAAGAGACCCAGTACTTC.

The CDR3 protein is CAWSVTDDYEQYF. CDR3 bases: TGTGCCTGGAGTGTGACTGATGATTACGAGCAGTACTTC. The gene calls are TRBV30 and TRBJ2-7; no clear D. The CDR3 runs to 13 residues. The germline V gene has CDR1 GTSNPN and CDR2 SVGIG (reference sequence). V lost 0 bases, J lost 4 bases, and 10 bases lay in between.

The rearrangement links TRBV7-9 to TRBJ2-7; TRBD2 might be the D (6 bases). The CDR3 has 14 residues. V was trimmed by 5 bases and J by 4 bases, leaving 15 bases between them. In germline, CDR1 is SEHNR, CDR2 FQNEAQ (reference sequence). The CDR3 sequence is CASSPGTGKYEQYF. DNA for the CDR3: TGTGCCAGCAGCCCGGGGACTGGAAAATACGAGCAGTACTTC.

The CDR3: CASVTGQKPPYEQYF. CDR3 nucleotide sequence: TGTGCCAGCGTAACGGGACAGAAGCCCCCCTACGAGCAGTACTTC. This chain uses TRBV6-1 with TRBJ2-7, with 7 bases that match TRBD1. This CDR3 region has 15 residues. Germline lookup yields CDR1 MNHNS and CDR2 SASEGT. V lost 8 bases to trimming and J lost 2 bases; unmatched junction nucleotides: 12.